This T cell receptor beta chain is from a study of cytomegalovirus exposure and HLA in healthy donors. Researchers ran the PCR with 60 Vbeta and 13 Jbeta primers. This table comes from immunoSEQ multiplex PCR, and its TCRdb copy is limited to in-frame clones, with some not included. This table has roughly 230,000 clones, approximately 84% appearing once. From germline, CDR1 is SGHNT and CDR2 YYREEE (reference sequence). This CDR3 is 14 amino acids long. The V end was cut by 3 bases, the J end by 5 bases, with 9 bases between. The chain couples TRBV5-4 to TRBJ1-6, with D possibly matching TRBD1 (5 bases). The material sequenced was PBMCs. This clonotype originated in a girl between 2 and 10 years old in good health and CMV-seronegative. The CDR3 reads CASSSGGDNSPLHF. DNA for the CDR3: TGTGCCAGCAGCTCCGGGGGGGATAATTCACCCCTCCACTTT.